Listed below are T cell receptor beta chains from one sample, sequenced in a study of T cells after yellow fever vaccination. Using its own MiXCR run on the 5' RACE reads, TCRdb lists one record per CDR3 protein. Of a few hundred thousand distinct CDR3 sequences listed, roughly 3.5% were seen once; the top ten hold under 20%. Sequencing was performed on PBMCs, taken 15 days after the yellow fever booster vaccination. All receptors come from a man aged 18 to 29 who received the YFV17D yellow fever vaccine. Both conserved end residues are part of each CDR3. D genes are given only for firm matches. A row's size may be missing; if present it is once, few, many or a size class.

v_gene	j_gene	abundance	d_gene	CDR3aa	CDR3nt
TRBV29-1	TRBJ2-2	many	TRBD1	CSVLGTVTGELFF	TGCAGCGTCCTAGGGACAGTTACCGGGGAGCTGTTTTTT
TRBV5-4	TRBJ2-5	few	TRBD1	CASSARQGSSETQYF	TGTGCCAGCAGCGCAAGACAGGGTAGTTCAGAGACCCAGTACTTC
TRBV6-5	TRBJ2-3	many	NA	CASGETDTQYF	TGTGCCAGTGGGGAAACAGATACGCAGTATTTT
TRBV7-9	TRBJ2-7	NA	TRBD1	CASSLEGTGVSEQYF	TGTGCCAGCAGCTTAGAGGGGACAGGGGTTAGCGAGCAGTACTTC
TRBV19	TRBJ2-7	many	NA	CASSMGRGYEQYF	TGTGCCAGTAGTATGGGCAGGGGTTACGAGCAGTACTTC
TRBV5-1	TRBJ2-3	many	NA	CASSSRPIDTQYF	TGCGCCAGCAGCTCCCGCCCAATAGATACGCAGTATTTT
TRBV6-6	TRBJ2-4	NA	NA	CASISEGQAYLIQYF	TGTGCCAGCATCTCCGAAGGGCAGGCCTACCTCATTCAGTACTTC
TRBV29-1	TRBJ1-4	few	TRBD1	CSVSQGASNEKLFF	TGCAGCGTTTCACAGGGGGCTAGTAATGAAAAACTGTTTTTT
TRBV7-9	TRBJ2-1	many	NA	CASSLHGALVYNEQFF	TGTGCCAGCAGCTTACACGGGGCCCTTGTCTACAATGAGCAGTTCTTC
TRBV6-2/TRBV6-3	TRBJ1-5	many	NA	CASKGHRLHQPQHF	TGTGCCAGCAAAGGGCACAGGTTGCATCAGCCCCAGCATTTT
TRBV7-2	TRBJ1-4	many	NA	CASSQGRSPEKLFF	TGTGCCAGCAGCCAGGGTAGAAGCCCCGAAAAACTGTTTTTT
TRBV29-1	TRBJ1-1	many	TRBD1	CSVGGQPNTEAFF	TGCAGCGTTGGGGGACAGCCGAACACTGAAGCTTTCTTT
TRBV5-6	TRBJ2-2	many	NA	CASSPDSRNTGELFF	TGTGCCAGCAGCCCGGACAGTCGGAACACCGGGGAGCTGTTTTTT
TRBV19	TRBJ1-2	many	TRBD1	CASSIGGGDYGYTF	TGTGCCAGTAGTATAGGAGGGGGCGACTATGGCTACACCTTC
TRBV5-1	TRBJ2-7	NA	NA	CASRNQGSDEQYF	TGCGCCAGCAGGAATCAGGGATCCGACGAGCAGTACTTC
TRBV7-2	TRBJ2-3	few	NA	CASSPDVADTQYF	TGTGCCAGCAGCCCGGACGTAGCAGATACGCAGTATTTT
TRBV19	TRBJ2-3	NA	TRBD2	CASSIRSGGRTDTQYF	TGTGCCAGTAGTATACGGAGCGGGGGCCGCACAGATACGCAGTATTTT
TRBV6-5	TRBJ1-5	many	NA	CASSYSRAQQPQHF	TGTGCCAGCAGTTACTCCAGGGCTCAACAGCCCCAGCATTTT
TRBV6-6	TRBJ2-3	NA	TRBD2	CASSRSGLAGGPTDTQYF	TGTGCCAGCAGTAGATCGGGACTAGCGGGGGGCCCCACAGATACGCAGTATTTT
TRBV6-5	TRBJ2-1	many	TRBD2	CASSLAGGNNEQFF	TGTGCCAGCAGCCTAGCGGGGGGAAACAATGAGCAGTTCTTC
TRBV3-1	TRBJ2-3	many	NA	CASSHGPEGADTQYF	TGTGCCAGCAGCCATGGACCGGAGGGGGCAGATACGCAGTATTTT
TRBV20-1	TRBJ2-3	many	NA	CSAPRGVTDTQYF	TGCAGTGCCCCTCGGGGTGTGACAGATACGCAGTATTTT
TRBV10-1	TRBJ2-7	many	NA	CASSEWLEGEQYF	TGCGCCAGCAGTGAGTGGCTAGAGGGCGAGCAGTACTTC
TRBV7-9	TRBJ2-1	many	NA	CASSFEQGGNEQFF	TGTGCCAGCAGCTTCGAACAGGGTGGCAATGAGCAGTTCTTC
TRBV10-3	TRBJ1-1	many	NA	CAISEEGWTEAFF	TGTGCCATCAGTGAGGAGGGATGGACTGAAGCTTTCTTT
TRBV11-3	TRBJ1-1	many	NA	CASSLGGMGVQNTEAFF	TGTGCCAGCAGCTTAGGTGGCATGGGAGTACAGAACACTGAAGCTTTCTTT
TRBV29-1	TRBJ2-1	many	TRBD1	CSVEGPGTAYNEQFF	TGCAGCGTTGAAGGGCCCGGGACAGCTTACAATGAGCAGTTCTTC
TRBV5-1	TRBJ1-1	many	TRBD1	CASSLDPQRTGLMNTEAFF	TGCGCCAGCAGCCTGGACCCCCAGAGGACAGGGCTTATGAACACTGAAGCTTTCTTT
TRBV12-3/TRBV12-4	TRBJ2-5	NA	NA	CASSSWTAQETQYF	TGTGCCAGCAGTTCCTGGACAGCTCAAGAGACCCAGTACTTC
TRBV29-1	TRBJ2-4	many	TRBD1	CSVWDRVYIQYF	TGCAGCGTTTGGGACAGGGTATACATTCAGTACTTC
TRBV5-1	TRBJ2-2	many	NA	CASRRDPGNTGELFF	TGCGCCAGCAGGAGGGACCCGGGGAACACCGGGGAGCTGTTTTTT
TRBV5-6	TRBJ2-5	few	TRBD2	CASSPGGLGGRRGTQYF	TGTGCCAGCAGCCCGGGGGGACTAGGGGGAAGGAGAGGGACCCAGTACTTC
TRBV5-5	TRBJ2-6	many	NA	CASSPRRGDGRSGANVLTF	TGTGCCAGCAGCCCTAGAAGGGGGGACGGGCGCTCTGGGGCCAACGTCCTGACTTTC
TRBV5-1	TRBJ2-7	many	NA	CASSLGGPGGYEQYF	TGCGCCAGCAGCTTGGGGGGACCCGGCGGCTACGAGCAGTACTTC
TRBV10-3	TRBJ2-2	many	NA	CAISESVDYGGSGELFF	TGTGCCATCAGTGAGTCGGTGGACTATGGGGGATCCGGGGAGCTGTTTTTT